The sample holds a few counts of the clone carrying this T cell receptor beta chain. Antigen: not known. Absence of ophthalmopathy progression within 18 months defined stable Graves' hyperthyroidism. Based on clinical symptoms, serum thyroxine and TRAb, thyroid ultrasound and orbital computed tomography, diagnoses were reached. The length of the CDR3 is 20 residues. Germline V lookup: CDR1 LNHDA, CDR2 SQIVND (reference sequence). The V and J ends lost 7 bases and 2 bases, in that order; junction bases with no gene match: 18. Amplification targeted TCR beta CDR3 regions from RNA transcripts. The TCR CDR3 was amplified in a first-round RT-PCR using the HTBI primer set. TCRdb re-called the multiplex PCR reads through MiXCR, storing one row per CDR3 protein. The sample shows fewer than 600,000 distinct CDR3 sequences, 13% to 15% of them seen only once. The data were obtained in a study of T cells in Graves' hyperthyroidism and ophthalmopathy.

Notes on the study in general: Most thyroid clonotypes expanded above 0.001 were also detected in blood.

The sample consisted of blood. The V gene is TRBV19, the J gene TRBJ2-2, with 11 positions matching TRBD2. This receptor was obtained from a woman in her thirties or forties with Graves' hyperthyroidism. The CDR3 here is CASTRGDRPGLAANTGELFF. DNA of the CDR3: TGTGCCAGTACTCGGGGGGACAGACCGGGACTAGCGGCTAACACCGGGGAGCTGTTTTTT.